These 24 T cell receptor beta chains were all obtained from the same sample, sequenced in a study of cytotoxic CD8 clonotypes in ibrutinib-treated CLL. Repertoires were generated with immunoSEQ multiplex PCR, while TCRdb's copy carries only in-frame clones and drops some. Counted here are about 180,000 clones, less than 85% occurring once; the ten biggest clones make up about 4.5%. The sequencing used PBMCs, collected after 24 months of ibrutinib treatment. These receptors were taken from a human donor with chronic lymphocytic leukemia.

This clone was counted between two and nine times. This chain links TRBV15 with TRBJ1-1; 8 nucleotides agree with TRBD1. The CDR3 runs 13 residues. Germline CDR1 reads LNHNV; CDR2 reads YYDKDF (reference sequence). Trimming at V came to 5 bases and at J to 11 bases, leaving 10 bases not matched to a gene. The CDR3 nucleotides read TGTGCCACCAGCTGGCAGGGGGCATCGACGGCTTTCTTT. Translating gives CATSWQGASTAFF.

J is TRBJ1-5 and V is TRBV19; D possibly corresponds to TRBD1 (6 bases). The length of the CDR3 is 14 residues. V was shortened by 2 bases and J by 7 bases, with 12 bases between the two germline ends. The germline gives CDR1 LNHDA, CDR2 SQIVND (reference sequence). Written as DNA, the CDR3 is TGTGCCAGTAGTATACACAGGGAAGGACAGCCCCAGCATTTT. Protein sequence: CASSIHREGQPQHF.

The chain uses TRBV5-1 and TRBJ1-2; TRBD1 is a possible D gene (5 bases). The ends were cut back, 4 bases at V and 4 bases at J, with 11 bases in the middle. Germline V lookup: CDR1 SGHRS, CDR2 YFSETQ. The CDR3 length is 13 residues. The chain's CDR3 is CASSDDSGYGYTF. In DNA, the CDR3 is TGCGCCAGCAGCGACGACAGTGGCTATGGCTACACCTTC.

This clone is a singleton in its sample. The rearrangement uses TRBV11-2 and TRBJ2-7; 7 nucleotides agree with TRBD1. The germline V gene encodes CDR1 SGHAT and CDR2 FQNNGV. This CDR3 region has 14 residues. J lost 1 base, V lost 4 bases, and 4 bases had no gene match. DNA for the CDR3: TGTGCCAGCAGCTACCAGGGGGAATCCTACGAGCAGTACTTC. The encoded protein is CASSYQGESYEQYF.

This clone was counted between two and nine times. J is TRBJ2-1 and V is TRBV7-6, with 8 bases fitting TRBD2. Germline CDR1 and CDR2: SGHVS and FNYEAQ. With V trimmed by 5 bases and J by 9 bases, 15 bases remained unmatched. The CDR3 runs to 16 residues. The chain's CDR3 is CASSPHSGVPAGEQFF. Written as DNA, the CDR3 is TGTGCCAGCAGCCCTCATAGCGGGGTCCCCGCTGGTGAGCAGTTCTTC.

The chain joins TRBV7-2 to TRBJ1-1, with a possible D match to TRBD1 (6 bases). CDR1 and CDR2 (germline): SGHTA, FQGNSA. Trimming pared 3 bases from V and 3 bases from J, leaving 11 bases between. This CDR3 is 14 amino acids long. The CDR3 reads CASSFTDSYTEAFF. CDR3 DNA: TGTGCCAGCAGCTTTACGGACAGCTACACTGAAGCTTTCTTT.

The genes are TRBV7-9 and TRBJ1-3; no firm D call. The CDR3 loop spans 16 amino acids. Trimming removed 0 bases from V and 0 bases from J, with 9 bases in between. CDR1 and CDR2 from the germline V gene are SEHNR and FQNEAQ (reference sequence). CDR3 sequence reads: CASSLAPAPSGNTIYF. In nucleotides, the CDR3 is TGTGCCAGCAGCTTAGCGCCGGCTCCCTCTGGAAACACCATATATTTT.

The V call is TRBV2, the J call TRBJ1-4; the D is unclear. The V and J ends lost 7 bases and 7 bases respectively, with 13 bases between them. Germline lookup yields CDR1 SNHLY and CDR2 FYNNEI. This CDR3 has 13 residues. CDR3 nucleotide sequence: TGTGCCAGCACCATTAATAGGAGTGAAAAACTGTTTTTT. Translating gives CASTINRSEKLFF. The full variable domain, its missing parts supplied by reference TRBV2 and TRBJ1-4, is EPEVTQTPSHQVTQMGQEVILRCVPISNHLYFYWYRQILGQKVEFLVSFYNNEISEKSEIFDDQFSVERPDGSNFTLKIRSTKLEDSAMYFCASTINRSEKLFFGSGTQLSVL.

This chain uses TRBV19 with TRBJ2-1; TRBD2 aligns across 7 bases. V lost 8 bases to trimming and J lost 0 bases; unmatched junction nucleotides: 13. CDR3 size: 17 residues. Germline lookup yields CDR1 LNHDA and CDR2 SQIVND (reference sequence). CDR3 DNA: TGTGCCAGTCTGACCTTAGCGGGCGGAGACTCCTACAATGAGCAGTTCTTC. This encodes CASLTLAGGDSYNEQFF.

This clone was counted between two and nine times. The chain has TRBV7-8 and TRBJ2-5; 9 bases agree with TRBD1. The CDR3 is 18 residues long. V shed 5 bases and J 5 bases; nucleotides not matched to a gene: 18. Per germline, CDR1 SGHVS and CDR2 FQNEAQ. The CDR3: CASSLADRGILGVETQYF. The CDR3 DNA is TGTGCCAGCAGCCTGGCAGACAGGGGGATATTGGGTGTGGAGACCCAGTACTTC.

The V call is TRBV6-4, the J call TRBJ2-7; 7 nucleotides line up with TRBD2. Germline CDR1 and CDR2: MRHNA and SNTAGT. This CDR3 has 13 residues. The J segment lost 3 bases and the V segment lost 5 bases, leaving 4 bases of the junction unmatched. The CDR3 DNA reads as TGTGCCAGCAGTAGGGCGGGGGTCTACGAGCAGTACTTC. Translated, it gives CASSRAGVYEQYF.

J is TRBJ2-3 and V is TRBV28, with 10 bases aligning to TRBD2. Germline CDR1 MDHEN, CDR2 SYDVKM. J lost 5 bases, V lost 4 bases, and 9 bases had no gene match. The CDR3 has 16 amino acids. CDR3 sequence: CASSSPASGSLDTQYF. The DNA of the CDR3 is TGTGCCAGCAGTTCCCCCGCTAGCGGGAGTTTAGATACGCAGTATTTT. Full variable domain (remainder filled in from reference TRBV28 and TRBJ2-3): DVKVTQSSRYLVKRTGEKVFLECVQDMDHENMFWYRQDPGLGLRLIYFSYDVKMKEKGDIPEGYSVSREKKERFSLILESASTNQTSMYLCASSSPASGSLDTQYFGPGTRLTVL.

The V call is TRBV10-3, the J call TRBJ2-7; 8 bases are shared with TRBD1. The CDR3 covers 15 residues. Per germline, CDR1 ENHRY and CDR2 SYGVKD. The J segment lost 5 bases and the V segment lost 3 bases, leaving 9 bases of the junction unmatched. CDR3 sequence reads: CAISDSPGGRDEQYF. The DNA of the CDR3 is TGTGCCATCAGTGATTCCCCAGGGGGCCGGGACGAGCAGTACTTC.

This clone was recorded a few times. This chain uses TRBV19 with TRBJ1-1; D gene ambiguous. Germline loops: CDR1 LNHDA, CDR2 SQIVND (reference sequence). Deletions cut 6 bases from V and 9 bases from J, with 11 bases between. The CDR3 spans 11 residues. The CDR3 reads CASRSREQAFF. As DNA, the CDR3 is TGTGCCAGTAGGTCTCGGGAGCAAGCTTTCTTT.

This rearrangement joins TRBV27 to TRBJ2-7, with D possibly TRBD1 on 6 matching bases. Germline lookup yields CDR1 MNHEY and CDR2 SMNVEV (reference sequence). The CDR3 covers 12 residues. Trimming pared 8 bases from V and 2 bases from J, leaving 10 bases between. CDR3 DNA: TGTGCCAGCGGCGACAGGACCTACGAGCAGTACTTC. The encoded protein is CASGDRTYEQYF.

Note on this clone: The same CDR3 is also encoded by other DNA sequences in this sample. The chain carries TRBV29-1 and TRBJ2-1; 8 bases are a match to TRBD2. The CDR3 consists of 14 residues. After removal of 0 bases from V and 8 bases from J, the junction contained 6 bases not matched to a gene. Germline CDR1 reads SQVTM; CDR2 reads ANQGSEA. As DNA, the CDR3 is TGCAGCGTTGAAGAAAGCGGGGGATGGGATGAGCAGTTCTTC. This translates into CSVEESGGWDEQFF.

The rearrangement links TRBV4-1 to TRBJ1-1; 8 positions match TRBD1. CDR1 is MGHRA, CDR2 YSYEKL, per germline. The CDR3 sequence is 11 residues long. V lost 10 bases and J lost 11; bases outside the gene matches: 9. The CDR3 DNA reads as TGCGCCAATATGGACAGGGAGATGGCTTTCTTT. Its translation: CANMDREMAFF.

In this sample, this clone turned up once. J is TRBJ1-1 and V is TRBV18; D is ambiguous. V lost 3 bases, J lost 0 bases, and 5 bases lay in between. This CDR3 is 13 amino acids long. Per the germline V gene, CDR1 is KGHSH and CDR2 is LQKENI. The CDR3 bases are TGTGCCAGCTCACCTGCTGTGAACACTGAAGCTTTCTTT. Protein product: CASSPAVNTEAFF.

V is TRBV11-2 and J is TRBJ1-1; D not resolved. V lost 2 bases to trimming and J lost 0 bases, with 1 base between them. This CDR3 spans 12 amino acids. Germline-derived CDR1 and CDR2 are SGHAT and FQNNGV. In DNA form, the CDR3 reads TGTGCCAGCAGCTTAATGAACACTGAAGCTTTCTTT. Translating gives CASSLMNTEAFF. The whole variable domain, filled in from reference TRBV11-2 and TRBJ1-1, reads EAGVAQSPRYKIIEKRQSVAFWCNPISGHATLYWYQQILGQGPKLLIQFQNNGVVDDSQLPKDRFSAERLKGVDSTLKIQPAKLEDSAVYLCASSLMNTEAFFGQGTRLTVV.

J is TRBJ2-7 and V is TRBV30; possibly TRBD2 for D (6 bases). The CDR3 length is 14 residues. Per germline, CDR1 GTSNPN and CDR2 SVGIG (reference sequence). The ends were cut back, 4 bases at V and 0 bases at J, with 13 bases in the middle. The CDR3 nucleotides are TGTGCCTGGAATAGACTAGGAAGCTCCTACGAGCAGTACTTC. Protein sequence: CAWNRLGSSYEQYF.

CDR3 protein: CASSYQSGRATDTQYF. Here the CDR3 DNA reads TGTGCCAGCAGTTATCAAAGCGGGAGGGCGACAGATACGCAGTATTTT. The chain joins TRBV6-5 to TRBJ2-3, with 10 bases that match TRBD2. Germline V gene sequence: CDR1 MNHEY, CDR2 SVGAGI. V shed 3 bases and J 3 bases; nucleotides not matched to a gene: 6. There are 16 residues in the CDR3.

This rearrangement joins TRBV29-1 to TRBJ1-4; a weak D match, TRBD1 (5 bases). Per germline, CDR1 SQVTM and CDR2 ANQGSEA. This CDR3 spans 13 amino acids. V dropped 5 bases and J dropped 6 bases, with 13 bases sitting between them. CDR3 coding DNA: TGCAGCGTTCAGGGAGGGGTGTATGAAAAACTGTTTTTT. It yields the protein CSVQGGVYEKLFF. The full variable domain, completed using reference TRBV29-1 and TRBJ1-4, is SAVISQKPSRDICQRGTSLTIQCQVDSQVTMMFWYRQQPGQSLTLIATANQGSEATYESGFVIDKFPISRPNLTFSTLTVSNMSPEDSSIYLCSVQGGVYEKLFFGSGTQLSVL.

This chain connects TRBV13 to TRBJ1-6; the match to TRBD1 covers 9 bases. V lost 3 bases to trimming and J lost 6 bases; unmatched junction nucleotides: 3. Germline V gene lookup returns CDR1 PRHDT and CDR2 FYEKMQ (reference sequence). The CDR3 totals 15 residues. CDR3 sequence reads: CASSFNRGLNSPLHF. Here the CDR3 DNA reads TGTGCCAGCAGCTTCAACAGGGGGCTTAATTCACCCCTCCACTTT.

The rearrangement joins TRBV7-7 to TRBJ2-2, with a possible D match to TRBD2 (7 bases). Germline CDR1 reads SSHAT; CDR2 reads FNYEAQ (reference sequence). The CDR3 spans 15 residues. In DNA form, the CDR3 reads TGTGCTAGCGCCACGACCGGGGGGCATGGCGGGGAGCTGTTTTTT. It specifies CASATTGGHGGELFF.